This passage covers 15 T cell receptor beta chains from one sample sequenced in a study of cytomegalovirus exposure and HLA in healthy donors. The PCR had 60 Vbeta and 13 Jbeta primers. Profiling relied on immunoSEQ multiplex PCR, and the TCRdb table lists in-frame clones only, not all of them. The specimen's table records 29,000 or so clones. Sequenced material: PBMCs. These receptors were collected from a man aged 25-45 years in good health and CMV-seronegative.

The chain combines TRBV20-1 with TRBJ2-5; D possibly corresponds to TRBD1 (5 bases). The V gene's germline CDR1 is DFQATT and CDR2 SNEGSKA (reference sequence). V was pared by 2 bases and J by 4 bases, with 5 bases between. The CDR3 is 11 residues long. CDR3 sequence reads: CSARQGETQYF. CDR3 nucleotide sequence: TGCAGTGCTAGACAGGGAGAGACCCAGTACTTC.

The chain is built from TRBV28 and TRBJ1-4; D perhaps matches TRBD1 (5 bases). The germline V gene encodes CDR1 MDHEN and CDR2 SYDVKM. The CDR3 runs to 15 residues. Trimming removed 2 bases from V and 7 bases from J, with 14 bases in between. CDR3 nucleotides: TGTGCCAGCAGTTTAAACTTGGGGAGGGGTGAAAAACTGTTTTTT. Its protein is CASSLNLGRGEKLFF.

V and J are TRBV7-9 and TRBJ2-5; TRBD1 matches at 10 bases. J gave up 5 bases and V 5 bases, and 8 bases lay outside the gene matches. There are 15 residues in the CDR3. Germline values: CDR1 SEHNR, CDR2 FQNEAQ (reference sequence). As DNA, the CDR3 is TGTGCCAGCAGCGGGGACAGGGGAGAAGGGGAGACCCAGTACTTC. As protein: CASSGDRGEGETQYF.

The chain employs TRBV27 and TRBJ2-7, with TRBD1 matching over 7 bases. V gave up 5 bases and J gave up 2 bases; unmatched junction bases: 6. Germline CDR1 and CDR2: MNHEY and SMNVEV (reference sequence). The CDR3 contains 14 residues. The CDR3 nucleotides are TGTGCCAGCAGTATACAGGGGAGTCCCTACGAGCAGTACTTC. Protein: CASSIQGSPYEQYF.

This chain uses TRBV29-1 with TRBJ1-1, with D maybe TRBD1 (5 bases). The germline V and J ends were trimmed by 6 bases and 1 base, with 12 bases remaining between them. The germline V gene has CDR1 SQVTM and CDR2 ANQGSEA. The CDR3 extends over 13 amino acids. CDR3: CSVLRQRNTEAFF. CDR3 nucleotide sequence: TGCAGCGTCCTGAGACAGAGGAACACTGAAGCTTTCTTT. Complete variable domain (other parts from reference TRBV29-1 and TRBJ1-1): SAVISQKPSRDICQRGTSLTIQCQVDSQVTMMFWYRQQPGQSLTLIATANQGSEATYESGFVIDKFPISRPNLTFSTLTVSNMSPEDSSIYLCSVLRQRNTEAFFGQGTRLTVV.

The CDR3 sequence: CASSRLASGGASDTQYF. The CDR3 DNA follows: TGTGCCAGCAGCCGACTTGCTAGCGGGGGGGCCTCTGATACGCAGTATTTT. This chain connects TRBV7-2 to TRBJ2-3; 12 positions match TRBD2. CDR1 SGHTA and CDR2 FQGNSA come from the germline V gene. The CDR3 has 17 amino acids. V was clipped by 5 bases and J by 6 bases; unmatched bases: 12.

This CDR3 reads CASVRPGGGDGYTF. DNA for the CDR3: TGTGCCAGCGTCCGCCCAGGGGGCGGGGATGGCTACACCTTC. This chain links TRBV2 with TRBJ1-2; 8 nucleotides align to TRBD1. Germline assignment: CDR1 SNHLY and CDR2 FYNNEI. The CDR3 is 14 residues long. V gave up 8 bases and J gave up 6 bases; unmatched junction bases: 11.

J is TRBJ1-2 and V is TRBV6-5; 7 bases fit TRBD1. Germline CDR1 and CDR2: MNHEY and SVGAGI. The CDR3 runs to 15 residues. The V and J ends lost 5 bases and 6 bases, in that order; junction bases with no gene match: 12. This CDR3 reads CASSISRQGQNGYTF. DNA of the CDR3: TGTGCCAGCAGTATATCGCGACAGGGCCAAAATGGCTACACCTTC.

The chain's CDR3 is CASSPPGQGYETQYF. CDR3 nucleotide sequence: TGTGCCAGCAGCCCCCCGGGACAGGGGTATGAGACCCAGTACTTC. This rearrangement joins TRBV4-2 to TRBJ2-5; 10 bases fit TRBD1. Germline V gene data show CDR1 as LGHNA and CDR2 as YNFKEQ. The CDR3 runs 15 residues. Trimming removed 4 bases from V and 5 bases from J; junction bases left unmatched: 7.

The DNA for the CDR3 is TGTGCCAGCAGGGGACATACAGGGAACTATGAAAAACTGTTTTTT. It encodes CASRGHTGNYEKLFF. V gene TRBV28 combines with J gene TRBJ1-4; D perhaps matches TRBD1 (6 bases). CDR1 and CDR2 (germline): MDHEN, SYDVKM. V shed 6 bases and J shed 6 bases, with 17 bases lying between them. CDR3 length equals 15 residues.

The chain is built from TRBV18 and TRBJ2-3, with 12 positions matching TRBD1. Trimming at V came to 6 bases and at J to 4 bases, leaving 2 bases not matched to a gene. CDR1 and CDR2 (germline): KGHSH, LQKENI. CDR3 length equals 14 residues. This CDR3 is CASSGQGASDTQYF. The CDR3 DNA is TGTGCCAGCTCGGGACAGGGGGCATCAGATACGCAGTATTTT.

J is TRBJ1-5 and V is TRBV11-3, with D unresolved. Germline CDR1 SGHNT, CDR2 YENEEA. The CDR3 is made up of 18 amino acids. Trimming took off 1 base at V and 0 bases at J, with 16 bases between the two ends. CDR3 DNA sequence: TGTGCCAGCAGCTTAGTCTGGAGGAGGACGGATAGCAATCAGCCCCAGCATTTT. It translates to CASSLVWRRTDSNQPQHF.

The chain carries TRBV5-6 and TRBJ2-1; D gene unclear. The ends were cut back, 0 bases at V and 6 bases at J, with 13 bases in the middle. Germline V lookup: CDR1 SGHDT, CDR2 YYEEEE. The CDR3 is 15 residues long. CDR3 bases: TGTGCCAGCAGCTTGGAAAAATACGCAGGCAATGAGCAGTTCTTC. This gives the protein CASSLEKYAGNEQFF.

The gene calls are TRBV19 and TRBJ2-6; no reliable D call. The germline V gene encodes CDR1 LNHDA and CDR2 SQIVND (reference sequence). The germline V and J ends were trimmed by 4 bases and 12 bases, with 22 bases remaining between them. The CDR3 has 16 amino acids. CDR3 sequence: CASSSGLDYTIAVLTF. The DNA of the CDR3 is TGTGCCAGTAGTAGCGGCCTTGATTATACTATCGCCGTCCTGACTTTC.

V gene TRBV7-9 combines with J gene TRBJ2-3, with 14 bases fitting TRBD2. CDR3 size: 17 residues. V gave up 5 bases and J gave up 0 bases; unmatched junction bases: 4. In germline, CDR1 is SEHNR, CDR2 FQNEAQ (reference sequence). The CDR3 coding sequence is TGTGCCAGCAGCGGACTAGCGGGAGGTCTTAGCACAGATACGCAGTATTTT. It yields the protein CASSGLAGGLSTDTQYF.